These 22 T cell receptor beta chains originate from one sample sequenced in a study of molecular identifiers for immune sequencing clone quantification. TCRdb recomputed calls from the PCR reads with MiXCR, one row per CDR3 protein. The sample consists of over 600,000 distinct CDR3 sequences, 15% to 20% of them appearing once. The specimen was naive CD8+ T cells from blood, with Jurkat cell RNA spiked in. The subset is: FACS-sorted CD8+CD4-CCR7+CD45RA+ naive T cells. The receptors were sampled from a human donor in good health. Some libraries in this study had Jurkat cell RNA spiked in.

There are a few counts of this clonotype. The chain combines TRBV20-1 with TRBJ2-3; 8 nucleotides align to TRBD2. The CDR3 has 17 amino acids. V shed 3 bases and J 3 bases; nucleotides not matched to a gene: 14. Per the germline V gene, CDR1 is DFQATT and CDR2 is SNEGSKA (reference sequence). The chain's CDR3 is CSASPTATSGGTDTQYF. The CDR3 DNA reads TGCAGTGCTAGCCCGACCGCTACTAGCGGTGGTACAGATACGCAGTATTTT.

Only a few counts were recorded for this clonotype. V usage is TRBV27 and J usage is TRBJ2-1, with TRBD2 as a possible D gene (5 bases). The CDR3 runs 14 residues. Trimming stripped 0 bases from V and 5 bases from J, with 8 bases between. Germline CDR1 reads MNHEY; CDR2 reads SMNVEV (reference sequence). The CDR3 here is CASSLSGVNNEQFF. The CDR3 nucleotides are TGTGCCAGCAGTTTATCGGGAGTAAACAATGAGCAGTTCTTC.

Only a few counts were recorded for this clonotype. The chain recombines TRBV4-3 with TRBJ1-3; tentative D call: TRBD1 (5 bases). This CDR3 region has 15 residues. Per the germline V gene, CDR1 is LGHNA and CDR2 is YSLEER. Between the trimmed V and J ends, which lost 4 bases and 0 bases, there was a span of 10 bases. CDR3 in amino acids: CASSPGHNSGNTIYF. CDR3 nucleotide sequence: TGCGCCAGCAGCCCAGGGCACAACTCTGGAAACACCATATATTTT.

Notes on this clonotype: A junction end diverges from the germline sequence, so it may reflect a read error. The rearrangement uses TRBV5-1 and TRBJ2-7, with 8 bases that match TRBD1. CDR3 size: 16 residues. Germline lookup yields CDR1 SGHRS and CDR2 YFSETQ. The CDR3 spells CAGSLGPGTGSYEQYF. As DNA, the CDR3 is TGCGCCGGCAGCTTGGGACCCGGGACAGGTTCCTACGAGCAGTACTTC.

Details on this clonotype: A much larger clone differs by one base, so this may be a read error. Here the CDR3 reads CASSEAWGFSYERYF. The CDR3 nucleotides read TGTGCCAGCAGTGAAGCGTGGGGGTTTTCCTACGAGCGGTACTTC. The V call is TRBV6-1, the J call TRBJ2-7; either TRBD1 or TRBD2 may supply D (5 bases each). The CDR3 runs 15 residues. Per germline, CDR1 MNHNS and CDR2 SASEGT.

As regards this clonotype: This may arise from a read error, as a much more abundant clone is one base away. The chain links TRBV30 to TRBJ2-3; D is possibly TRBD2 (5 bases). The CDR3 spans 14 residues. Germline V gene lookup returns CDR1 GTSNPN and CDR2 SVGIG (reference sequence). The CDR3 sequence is CAWNGGPLTNTQYF. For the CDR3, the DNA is TGTGCCTGGAACGGCGGGCCCCTCACAAATACGCAGTATTTT. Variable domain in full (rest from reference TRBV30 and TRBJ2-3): SQTIHQWPATLVQPVGSPLSLECTVEGTSNPNLYWYRQAAGRGLQLLFYSVGIGQISSEVPQNLSASRPQDRQFILSSKKLLLSDSGFYLCAWNGGPLTNTQYFGPGTRLTVL.

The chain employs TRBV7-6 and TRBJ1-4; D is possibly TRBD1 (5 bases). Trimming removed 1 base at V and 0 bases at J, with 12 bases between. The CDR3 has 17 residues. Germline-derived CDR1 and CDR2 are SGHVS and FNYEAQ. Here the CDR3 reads CASSLGPGLATNEKLFF. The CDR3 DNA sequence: TGTGCCAGCAGCTTAGGTCCAGGGCTGGCAACTAATGAAAAACTGTTTTTT.

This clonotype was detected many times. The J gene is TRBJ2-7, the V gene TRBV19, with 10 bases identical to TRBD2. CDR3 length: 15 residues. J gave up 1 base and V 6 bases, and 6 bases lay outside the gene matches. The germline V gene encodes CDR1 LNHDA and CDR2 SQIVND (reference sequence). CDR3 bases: TGTGCCAGTAGCCCGGGACTAGCGAGTTCCTACGAGCAGTACTTC. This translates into CASSPGLASSYEQYF.

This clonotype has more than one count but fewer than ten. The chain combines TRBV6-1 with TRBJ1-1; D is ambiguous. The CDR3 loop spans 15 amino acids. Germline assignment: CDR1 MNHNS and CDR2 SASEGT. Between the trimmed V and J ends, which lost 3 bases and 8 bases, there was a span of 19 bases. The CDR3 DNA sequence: TGTGCCAGCAGTGACTGGGGTGTCCTTAAACCGGAAGCTTTCTTT. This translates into CASSDWGVLKPEAFF.

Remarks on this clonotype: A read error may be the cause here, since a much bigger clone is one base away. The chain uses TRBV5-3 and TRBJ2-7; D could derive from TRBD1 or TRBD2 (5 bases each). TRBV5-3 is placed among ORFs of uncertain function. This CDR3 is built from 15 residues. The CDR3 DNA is TGTGCCAGCAGCTTGTCAGGGAGTTCGCCGCCCGAGCAGTACTTC. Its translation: CASSLSGSSPPEQYF.

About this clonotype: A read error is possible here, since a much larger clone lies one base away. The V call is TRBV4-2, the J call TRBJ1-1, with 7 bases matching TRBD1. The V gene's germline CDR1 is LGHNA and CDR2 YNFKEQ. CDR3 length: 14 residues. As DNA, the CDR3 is TGTACCAGCAGCCAAGAAGGGGGCTTAACTGAAGCTTTCTTT. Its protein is CTSSQEGGLTEAFF.

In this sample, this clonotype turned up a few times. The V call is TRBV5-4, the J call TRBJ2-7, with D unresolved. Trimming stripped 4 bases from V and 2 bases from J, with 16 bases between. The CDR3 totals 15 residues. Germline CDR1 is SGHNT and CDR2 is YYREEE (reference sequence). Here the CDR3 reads CASSHGHAAAYEQYF. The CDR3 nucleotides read TGTGCCAGCAGCCACGGGCACGCTGCCGCCTACGAGCAGTACTTC.

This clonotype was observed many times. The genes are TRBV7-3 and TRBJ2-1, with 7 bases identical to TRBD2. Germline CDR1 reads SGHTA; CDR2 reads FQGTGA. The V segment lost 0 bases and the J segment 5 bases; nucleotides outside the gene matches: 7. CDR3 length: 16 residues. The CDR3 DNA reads TGTGCCAGCAGCTTAACGGGCGGGAGCGCTAACAATGAGCAGTTCTTC. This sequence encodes CASSLTGGSANNEQFF.

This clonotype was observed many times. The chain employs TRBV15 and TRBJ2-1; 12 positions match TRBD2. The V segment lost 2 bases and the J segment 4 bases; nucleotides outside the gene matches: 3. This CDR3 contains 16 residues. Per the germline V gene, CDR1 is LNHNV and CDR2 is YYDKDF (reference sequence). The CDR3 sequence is CATSRMGTSGYNEQFF. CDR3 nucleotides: TGTGCCACCAGCAGAATGGGGACTAGCGGGTACAATGAGCAGTTCTTC.

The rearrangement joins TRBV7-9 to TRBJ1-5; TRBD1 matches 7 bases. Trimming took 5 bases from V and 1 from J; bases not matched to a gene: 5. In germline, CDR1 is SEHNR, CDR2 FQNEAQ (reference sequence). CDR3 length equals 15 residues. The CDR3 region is CASSHDRESNQPQHF. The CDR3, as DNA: TGTGCCAGCAGCCATGACAGGGAAAGCAATCAGCCCCAGCATTTT.

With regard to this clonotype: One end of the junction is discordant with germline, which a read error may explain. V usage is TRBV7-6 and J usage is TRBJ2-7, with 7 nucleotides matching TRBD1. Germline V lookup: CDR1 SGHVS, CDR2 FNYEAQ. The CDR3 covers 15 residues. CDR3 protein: CASSPDRATRYERYF. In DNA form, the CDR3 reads TGTGCCAGCAGCCCCGACAGGGCCACCCGCTACGAGCGGTACTTC.

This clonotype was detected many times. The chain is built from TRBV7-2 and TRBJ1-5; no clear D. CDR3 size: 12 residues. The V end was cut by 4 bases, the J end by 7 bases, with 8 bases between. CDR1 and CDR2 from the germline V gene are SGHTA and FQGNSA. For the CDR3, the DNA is TGTGCCAGCAGCTACGTGGGGCAGCCCCAGCATTTT. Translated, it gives CASSYVGQPQHF.

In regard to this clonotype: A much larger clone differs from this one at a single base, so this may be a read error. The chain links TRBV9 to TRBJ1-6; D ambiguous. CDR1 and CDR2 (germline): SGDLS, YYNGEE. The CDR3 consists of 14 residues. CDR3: CASSVGVGNSSLHF. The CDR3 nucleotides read TGTGCCAGCAGCGTAGGTGTAGGGAATTCATCCCTCCACTTT.

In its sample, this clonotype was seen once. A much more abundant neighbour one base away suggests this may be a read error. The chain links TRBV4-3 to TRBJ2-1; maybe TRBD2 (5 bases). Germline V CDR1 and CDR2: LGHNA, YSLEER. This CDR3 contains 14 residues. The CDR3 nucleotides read TGCGCCGGCAGCCAAGCGGCCTACTACAATGAGCAGTTCTTC. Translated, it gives CAGSQAAYYNEQFF.

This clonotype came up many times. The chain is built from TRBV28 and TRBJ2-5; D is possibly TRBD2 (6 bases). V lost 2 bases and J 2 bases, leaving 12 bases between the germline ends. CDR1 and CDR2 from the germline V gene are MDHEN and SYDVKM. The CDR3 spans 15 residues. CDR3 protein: CASSLLTSGQETQYF. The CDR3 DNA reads TGTGCCAGCAGTTTACTCACCAGCGGGCAAGAGACCCAGTACTTC.

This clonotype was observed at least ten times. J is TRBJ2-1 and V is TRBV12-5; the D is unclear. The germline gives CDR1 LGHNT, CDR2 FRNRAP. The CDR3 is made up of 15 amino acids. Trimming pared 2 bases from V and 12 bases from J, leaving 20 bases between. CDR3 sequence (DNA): TGTGCTAGTGGTTTGCCTACGGGCCAGGCCCTGCGGCAGTTCTTC. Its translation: CASGLPTGQALRQFF. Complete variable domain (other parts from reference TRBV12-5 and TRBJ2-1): DARVTQTPRHKVTEMGQEVTMRCQPILGHNTVFWYRQTMMQGLELLAYFRNRAPLDDSGMPKDRFSAEMPDATLATLKIQPSEPRDSAVYFCASGLPTGQALRQFFGPGTRLTVL.

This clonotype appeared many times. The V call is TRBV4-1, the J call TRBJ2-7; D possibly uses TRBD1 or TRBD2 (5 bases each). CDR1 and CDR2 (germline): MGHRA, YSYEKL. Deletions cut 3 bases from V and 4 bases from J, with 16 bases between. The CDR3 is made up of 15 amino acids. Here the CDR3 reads CASSHIRELRYEQYF. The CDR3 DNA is TGCGCCAGCAGCCATATCAGGGAGTTAAGGTACGAGCAGTACTTC.